This T cell receptor (beta chain) came from a study of OX40 agonist ivuxolimab in advanced cancers. Study context: Participants averaged approximately 60 years of age (range about 23 to 79) and were roughly 80% male.

V gave up 4 bases and J gave up 7 bases; unmatched junction bases: 13. Germline V lookup: CDR1 SGHTA, CDR2 FQGNSA. The CDR3 runs to 16 residues. TCRdb's copy holds only in-frame clones and misses some; the assay was immunoSEQ multiplex PCR. The profile shows 20,000 to 25,000 clones, about 86% of them singletons. Blood sampling took place at baseline, cycle 4 day 1, and cycle 7 day 1. This rearrangement joins TRBV7-2 to TRBJ1-5; 7 nucleotides line up with TRBD1. The receptor's source is an adult with an advanced solid tumor such as melanoma, head and neck, liver or kidney cancer. The sample here was CD4+ or CD8+ T cells sorted from blood, taken in a trial of the OX40 agonist ivuxolimab. The CDR3 sequence: CASSSRRSGGNQPQHF. Written as DNA, the CDR3 is TGTGCCAGCAGCTCCCGAAGGTCAGGGGGAAACCAGCCCCAGCATTTT.